These T cell receptor beta chains were read from a single sample in a study of kidney transplant recipient with SARS-CoV-2 infection. Using its own MiXCR run on the reads, TCRdb lists one record per CDR3 protein. The sample lists 250,000 or so distinct CDR3 sequences; about 28% were seen once. The sequenced sample was a blood sample, obtained at baseline and between days 110 and 120 from a kidney transplant recipient. The receptors were sampled from a male patient aged 25-45 years who had COVID-19 and was a kidney transplant recipient. Part of the T cell pool may stem from the graft donor. Both conserved end residues are part of each CDR3. The order of the fields is CDR3 length, D gene, J gene, V gene, clone size, CDR3 protein, CDR3 DNA. A D gene is named only where the DNA matches it firmly. Size is omitted from some rows. Given values are once, few, many or a class for expanded clones.

>17|NA|TRBJ2-3|TRBV21-1|NA
CASRVRLSTVMQDTQYF
TGTGCCAGCAGAGTCCGGCTATCTACAGTCATGCAAGATACGCAGTATTTT
>14|NA|TRBJ2-2|TRBV11-2|many
CASSLGGLAGELFF
TGTGCCAGCAGCTTAGGGGGGCTAGCCGGGGAGCTGTTTTTT
>16|TRBD2|TRBJ2-1|TRBV11-1|many
CASSQDLAGGDNEQFF
TGTGCCAGCAGCCAAGACCTAGCGGGAGGCGACAATGAGCAGTTCTTC
>17|NA|TRBJ1-2|TRBV7-9|many
CASSHRKYHGKTYGYTF
TGTGCCAGCAGCCACCGAAAATACCATGGAAAGACCTATGGCTACACCTTC
>17|NA|TRBJ1-2|TRBV6-1|many
CASSSAPECRKTYGYTF
TGTGCCAGCAGTAGTGCACCGGAATGTAGAAAGACCTATGGCTACACCTTC
>16|NA|TRBJ1-2|TRBV5-3|many
CARGTLVVRKTYGYTF
TGTGCCAGAGGGACTTTAGTGGTGAGAAAGACCTATGGCTACACCTTC
>17|TRBD2|TRBJ2-1|TRBV11-2|NA
CASSLAGTSRVANAQFF
TGTGCCAGCAGCTTAGCTGGGACTAGCAGGGTGGCGAATGCGCAGTTCTTC
>15|TRBD1|TRBJ2-7|TRBV19|many
CASSPPGQGRYEQYF
TGTGCCAGTAGTCCCCCTGGACAGGGTCGCTACGAGCAGTACTTC
>15|NA|TRBJ1-1|TRBV6-5|many
CASTENRVMNTEAFF
TGTGCCAGCACCGAAAATAGGGTCATGAACACTGAAGCTTTCTTT
>15|NA|TRBJ1-1|TRBV13|many
CASRPEGQGVAEAFF
TGTGCCAGCCGCCCCGAGGGGCAGGGTGTCGCTGAAGCTTTCTTT
>12|NA|TRBJ2-5|TRBV7-9|many
CASSPLQETQYF
TGTGCCAGCAGTCCCCTCCAAGAGACCCAGTACTTC
>14|NA|TRBJ2-3|TRBV27|many
CASRAVDSTDTQYF
TGTGCCAGCAGGGCCGTGGACAGCACAGATACGCAGTATTTT
>15|TRBD1|TRBJ1-1|TRBV12-3/TRBV12-4|many
CASSPRQGRNTEAFF
TGTGCCAGCAGTCCTCGACAGGGCCGGAACACTGAAGCTTTCTTT
>16|TRBD2|TRBJ2-1|TRBV27|NA
CASSFWTSGRFGEQFF
TGTGCCAGCAGTTTTTGGACTAGCGGGAGGTTCGGGGAGCAGTTCTTC
>14|NA|TRBJ2-7|TRBV5-3|NA
CAEASREVSYEQYF
TGTGCAGAAGCTTCGAGGGAGGTGTCCTACGAGCAGTACTTC
>14|NA|TRBJ2-7|TRBV19|few
CASRWGRGAYEQYF
TGTGCCAGTAGATGGGGGCGGGGAGCCTACGAGCAGTACTTC
>17|NA|TRBJ1-1|TRBV3-1|many
CASSGAGPISIRTEAFF
TGTGCCAGCAGCGGGGCGGGTCCCATTTCAATTCGCACTGAAGCTTTCTTT
>13|TRBD1|TRBJ2-7|TRBV6-5|many
CASNRDSYYEQYF
TGTGCCAGCAACCGGGACAGCTACTACGAGCAGTACTTC
>12|NA|TRBJ1-5|TRBV14|many
CASSQAHIPQHF
TGTGCCAGCAGCCAAGCTCACATCCCCCAGCATTTT
>12|NA|TRBJ2-1|TRBV11-2|many
CASSPHGNEQFF
TGTGCCAGCAGCCCCCATGGGAATGAGCAGTTCTTC
>17|NA|TRBJ1-6|TRBV27|many
CASSLDQVSVYNSPLHF
TGTGCCAGCAGTTTGGATCAAGTCTCGGTGTATAATTCACCCCTCCACTTT
>15|NA|TRBJ2-5|TRBV25-1|many
CASTPFEGLQETQYF
TGTGCCAGCACCCCGTTTGAGGGGCTCCAAGAGACCCAGTACTTC
>15|TRBD2|TRBJ2-1|TRBV13|few
CASSFPGTTDNEQFF
TGTGCCAGCAGCTTCCCCGGGACTACCGACAATGAGCAGTTCTTC
>15|TRBD1|TRBJ1-2|TRBV6-5|many
CASSAGQGDRDGYTF
TGTGCCAGCAGTGCCGGACAGGGGGATAGAGATGGCTACACCTTC
>17|NA|TRBJ1-2|TRBV7-6|many
CASSSPCESRKTYGYTF
TGTGCCAGCAGCAGCCCGTGTGAATCTCGAAAGACCTATGGCTACACCTTC
>17|NA|TRBJ1-2|TRBV12-2|many
CASRRYRTPRKTYGYTF
TGTGCAAGTCGCCGTTATAGGACTCCACGAAAGACCTATGGCTACACCTTC
>17|NA|TRBJ1-2|TRBV3-1|many
CASSGGDTLRKTYGYTF
TGTGCCAGCAGCGGAGGGGACACCCTTCGAAAGACCTATGGCTACACCTTC
>14|NA|TRBJ1-6|TRBV6-6|many
CASSLRGVGSPLHF
TGTGCCAGCAGTCTGAGGGGGGTGGGTTCACCCCTCCACTTT
>13|NA|TRBJ1-2|TRBV2|many
CASKVRAGYGYTF
TGTGCCAGCAAGGTCAGGGCAGGCTATGGCTACACCTTC
>15|NA|TRBJ2-1|TRBV15|once
CATSRDQARMHEQFF
TGTGCCACCAGCAGAGATCAAGCTAGGATGCATGAGCAGTTCTTC
>15|NA|TRBJ2-3|TRBV6-5|NA
CASSYYGTSTDTQYF
TGTGCCAGCAGTTATTACGGTACTAGCACAGATACGCAGTATTTT
>17|NA|TRBJ1-2|TRBV6-8|NA
CANSSTSRSRKTYGCTF
NA
>13|NA|TRBJ1-2|TRBV19|many
CASSMMAGSGYTF
TGTGCCAGTAGTATGATGGCAGGGTCCGGCTACACCTTC
>14|TRBD2|TRBJ2-1|TRBV5-1|NA
CASRPGTSVVEQFF
TGCGCCAGCAGGCCCGGGACTAGCGTCGTGGAGCAGTTCTTC
>16|TRBD2|TRBJ2-3|TRBV6-5|many
CASSWSTSGITDTQYF
TGTGCCAGCAGTTGGTCGACTAGCGGTATCACAGATACGCAGTATTTT
>14|NA|TRBJ2-3|TRBV7-6|many
CASSLGPEGDTQYF
TGTGCCAGCAGCTTAGGGCCCGAGGGTGATACGCAGTATTTT
>17|NA|TRBJ1-2|TRBV12-3/TRBV12-4|many
CASSDIGTAGKTYGYTF
TGTGCCAGCAGTGATATCGGCACAGCAGGAAAGACCTATGGCTACACCTTC
>13|NA|TRBJ2-1|TRBV4-2|NA
CASSQETNNEQFF
TGTGCCAGCAGCCAAGAGACCAACAATGAGCAGTTCTTC
>15|TRBD1|TRBJ1-5|TRBV6-1|many
CASSEATGFNQPQHF
TGTGCCAGCAGTGAAGCGACAGGGTTCAATCAGCCCCAGCATTTT
>14|NA|TRBJ2-7|TRBV5-6|many
CASSLFRGTYEQYF
TGTGCCAGCAGTTTGTTCAGGGGAACCTACGAGCAGTACTTC
>16|NA|TRBJ1-2|TRBV5-1|NA
CASPNLSVRKTYGYTF
TGCGCCAGCCCTAACTTATCGGTTCGAAAGACCTATGGCTACACCTTC
>16|TRBD2|TRBJ2-3|TRBV28|few
CASKGTSGRAGDTQYF
TGTGCCAGCAAAGGGACTAGCGGGAGGGCGGGAGATACGCAGTATTTT
>16|NA|TRBJ1-2|TRBV5-1|many
CASGNASVRKTYGYTF
TGCGCCAGCGGGAACGCATCGGTTCGAAAGACCTATGGCTACACCTTC
>15|NA|TRBJ1-5|TRBV6-5|many
CASRSDRNSNQPQHF
TGTGCCAGCAGATCAGACAGGAATAGCAATCAGCCCCAGCATTTT
>14|TRBD1|TRBJ1-6|TRBV12-3/TRBV12-4|many
CASSAQGVDSPLHF
TGTGCCAGCAGCGCCCAGGGGGTAGATTCACCCCTCCACTTT
>16|NA|TRBJ2-3|TRBV2|many
CASRAPSTGYTDTQYF
TGTGCCAGCAGAGCCCCTTCGACAGGTTACACAGATACGCAGTATTTT
>17|NA|TRBJ1-2|TRBV6-5|many
CASSRHISMRKTYGYTF
TGTGCCAGCAGTCGCCATATCTCTATGCGAAAGACCTATGGCTACACCTTC
>13|NA|TRBJ1-2|TRBV20-1|many
CSAPLQDGYGYTF
TGCAGTGCTCCCTTACAGGATGGCTATGGCTACACCTTC
>12|NA|TRBJ1-1|TRBV5-6|NA
CASSFVHTEAFF
TGTGCCAGCAGCTTCGTCCACACTGAAGCTTTCTTT
>14|NA|TRBJ1-3|TRBV27|many
CASSLRGSGNTIYF
TGTGCCAGCAGTTTAAGGGGGTCGGGCAACACCATATATTTT
>16|NA|TRBJ1-2|TRBV5-4|few
CASVTSVPGKTYGYTF
TGTGCCAGCGTGACGTCCGTACCAGGAAAGACCTATGGCTACACCTTC
>13|NA|TRBJ1-2|TRBV6-5|few
CASIYYGGYGYTF
TGTGCCAGCATTTACTACGGGGGCTATGGCTACACCTTC
>12|NA|TRBJ2-5|TRBV7-2|few
CASSHSGGTQYF
TGTGCCAGCAGCCACTCCGGAGGGACCCAGTACTTC